This T cell receptor beta chain was documented in a study of cytomegalovirus exposure and HLA in healthy donors. Study-wide results and limits: There were three CMV-associated chains whose specificity for CMV antigens was confirmed in vitro. A missense variant in DCLRE1C was later tied to TCR beta V- and J-gene trimming.

Comments on this clone: Its matching antigen is unknown.

V was cut by 6 bases and J by 2 bases, with 8 bases left in between. The CDR3 extends over 13 amino acids. The germline CDR1 and CDR2 sequences are SGHTA and FQGNSA. With 60 Vbeta and 13 Jbeta primers, the PCR was carried out. The assay was immunoSEQ multiplex PCR, and TCRdb's table has in-frame clones only and misses some. This table has some 160,000 clones, under 85% appearing once. This chain joins TRBV7-2 and TRBJ1-3, with D possibly being TRBD1 (5 bases). The clonotype originates from a woman aged 18-30 years in good health and CMV-seropositive. Material for sequencing was PBMCs. The CDR3 sequence is CASSDSPGNTIYF. In DNA, the CDR3 is TGTGCCAGCAGTGACAGTCCTGGAAACACCATATATTTT. The full variable domain, completed using reference TRBV7-2 and TRBJ1-3, is GAGVSQSPSNKVTEKGKDVELRCDPISGHTALYWYRQSLGQGLEFLIYFQGNSAPDKSGLPSDRFSAERTGGSVSTLTIQRTQQEDSAVYLCASSDSPGNTIYFGEGSWLTVV.